The clone carrying this TCR beta chain was counted a few times. The antigen remains undetermined. TCRdb called the 5' RACE reads again in MiXCR, with one record for every CDR3 protein. Of tens of thousands of distinct CDR3 sequences in the sample, roughly 14% are singletons; the top ten hold 31%. The record originates from a study of T-cell memory formation after mild COVID-19. The overall study: Each donor largely had its own TCR clusters. Findings of the study overall: Clones that got smaller from day 15 to 85 had even CD4/CD8, while clones growing later tipped toward CD4+. Shrinking CD4+ clones resided mostly in CM and EM, and CD8+ ones in EMRA. In pre-infection memory, a portion of responding clones appeared, which suggested that cross-reactive memory joined.

The CDR3 extends over 15 amino acids. The trim removed 1 base at V and 0 bases at J, leaving 3 bases unmatched. Sequencing was done on a sample of PBMCs or a T cell subset sorted from them (not recorded which). The TCR originated in an adult woman who had mild COVID-19 (a few samples of this study predate the infection). Cell type and time point are not known. The V call is TRBV12-3 or TRBV12-4, the J call TRBJ2-7; 7 bases are a match to TRBD1. Here the CDR3 DNA reads TGTGCCAGCAGTTTAGACAGGGGAAGCTCCTACGAGCAGTACTTC. It encodes CASSLDRGSSYEQYF.